This T cell receptor beta chain was recovered during a study of blood T cell repertoires in COVID-19. Study as a whole: The origin of the acute and convalescent COVID-19 samples was the United States, Italy and Spain.

The CDR3 totals 14 residues. Germline loops: CDR1 MGHDK, CDR2 SYGVNS. J gave up 4 bases and V 2 bases, and 2 bases lay outside the gene matches. This table comes from immunoSEQ multiplex PCR, and its TCRdb copy is limited to in-frame clones, with some not included. The profile covers 300,000 to 400,000 clones, with approximately 83% appearing a single time and around 4% taken by the ten largest. Sequencing was performed on PBMCs or T cells enriched from blood (not recorded which). The TCR comes from a woman in her thirties or forties with acute COVID-19. V gene TRBV25-1 combines with J gene TRBJ1-2; 9 bases agree with TRBD1. The CDR3 sequence is CASSETGGFYGYTF. Here the CDR3 DNA reads TGTGCCAGCAGTGAAACAGGGGGCTTCTATGGCTACACCTTC.